The 12 T cell receptor beta chains given below trace back to one sample, sequenced in a study of T cells after yellow fever vaccination. TCRdb processed the 5' RACE reads anew with MiXCR; each CDR3 protein has one entry. The sample records 50,000 or so distinct CDR3 sequences, approximately 7.7% being singletons. This specimen was CD8+ T cells sorted from PBMCs, taken on the day of the first yellow fever vaccination. The source is a man between 18 and 29 years old who received the YFV17D yellow fever vaccine.

This clonotype showed up many times. CDR3 sequence (DNA): TGTGCCATCACGCGAGAACTAGCGGGGAAATACGAGCAGTACTTC. Protein sequence: CAITRELAGKYEQYF. V gene TRBV10-3 combines with J gene TRBJ2-7; 10 nucleotides align to TRBD2. The trim removed 7 bases at V and 4 bases at J, leaving 10 bases unmatched. Germline V gives CDR1 ENHRY, CDR2 SYGVKD. The CDR3 is made up of 15 amino acids.

The rearrangement joins TRBV4-1 to TRBJ1-5, with no clear D. This CDR3 region has 15 residues. Germline CDR1 is MGHRA and CDR2 is YSYEKL. Trimming shortened V by 0 bases and J by 1 base, and 7 bases separated the two germline ends. This chain's CDR3 is CASSQDGLSNQPQHF. The CDR3 DNA reads TGCGCCAGCAGCCAAGATGGTTTGAGCAATCAGCCCCAGCATTTT.

This chain connects TRBV5-1 to TRBJ1-6; TRBD1 matches at 8 bases. The CDR3 is 16 amino acids. From germline, CDR1 is SGHRS and CDR2 YFSETQ. Unmatched junction bases numbered 9, after V lost 4 bases and J lost 6 bases. CDR3 DNA: TGCGCCAGCAGCCTGACCGGGACAGGACCTAATTCACCCCTCCACTTT. It yields the protein CASSLTGTGPNSPLHF.

This clonotype appeared many times. The chain links TRBV7-3 to TRBJ2-4; 9 positions agree with TRBD1. V was clipped by 0 bases and J by 12 bases; unmatched bases: 3. There are 13 residues in the CDR3. CDR1 SGHTA and CDR2 FQGTGA come from the germline V gene. The CDR3 loop reads CASSLTTGGTQYF. The CDR3 DNA is TGTGCCAGCAGCTTAACGACAGGGGGAACTCAGTACTTC. The whole variable domain, filled in from reference TRBV7-3 and TRBJ2-4, reads GAGVSQTPSNKVTEKGKYVELRCDPISGHTALYWYRQSLGQGPEFLIYFQGTGAADDSGLPNDRFFAVRPEGSVSTLKIQRTERGDSAVYLCASSLTTGGTQYFGAGTRLSVL.

This clonotype was counted many times. This chain links TRBV28 with TRBJ2-2; the match to TRBD2 covers 15 bases. The CDR3 totals 18 residues. Germline CDR1 and CDR2: MDHEN and SYDVKM. V shed 10 bases and J 4 bases; nucleotides not matched to a gene: 13. DNA for the CDR3: TGTGCCACCACCCGGACTAGCGGGGGGGCCTGGGGCACCGGGGAGCTGTTTTTT. As protein: CATTRTSGGAWGTGELFF.

Ten or more counts support this clonotype. The chain recombines TRBV20-1 with TRBJ1-4, with D perhaps TRBD1 (5 bases). The CDR3 is made up of 14 amino acids. V lost 3 bases and J 2 bases, leaving 10 bases between the germline ends. Germline V gene data show CDR1 as DFQATT and CDR2 as SNEGSKA (reference sequence). CDR3 sequence: CSARSRDTNEKLFF. CDR3 nucleotides: TGCAGTGCTAGGTCCAGGGATACTAATGAAAAACTGTTTTTT.

Of note for this clonotype: A much larger clone lies a single base off, so this may be a read error. The gene calls are TRBV6-5 and TRBJ2-5; TRBD2 aligns across 9 bases. Germline V gives CDR1 MNHEY, CDR2 SVGAGI. The CDR3 has 17 residues. This CDR3 is CASSYLSASGATETHYF. The CDR3 DNA reads TGTGCCAGCAGTTACCTATCGGCTAGCGGGGCCACTGAGACCCATTACTTC.

This clonotype appeared a few times. The chain employs TRBV4-3 and TRBJ1-3; TRBD1 matches 8 bases. This CDR3 has 15 amino acids. CDR1 and CDR2 (germline): LGHNA, YSLEER. The trim removed 1 base at V and 4 bases at J, leaving 3 bases unmatched. For the CDR3, the DNA is TGCGCCAGCAGCCAAGGGACAGGGAGCGGAAACACCATATATTTT. Translation: CASSQGTGSGNTIYF.

The chain combines TRBV12-3 or TRBV12-4 with TRBJ1-1; possible D gene TRBD1, 6 bases. The CDR3 has 15 amino acids. The V end was cut by 3 bases, the J end by 3 bases, with 14 bases between. The CDR3 here is CASSLGAFIDTEAFF. CDR3 in DNA: TGTGCCAGCAGTTTGGGGGCCTTTATTGACACTGAAGCTTTCTTT.

The rearrangement links TRBV27 to TRBJ2-1; the D gene is possibly TRBD2 (5 bases). Trimming removed 1 base at V and 3 bases at J, with 7 bases between. The germline CDR1 and CDR2 sequences are MNHEY and SMNVEV (reference sequence). The length of the CDR3 is 14 residues. The CDR3 region is CASSLWGDYNEQFF. In nucleotides, the CDR3 is TGTGCCAGCAGTTTATGGGGAGACTACAATGAGCAGTTCTTC.

This chain joins TRBV3-1 and TRBJ2-3; the D gene is possibly TRBD1 (5 bases). The germline V gene encodes CDR1 LGHDT and CDR2 YNNKEL (reference sequence). This CDR3 is built from 15 residues. Trimming left V 0 bases short and J 7 bases short, with 14 bases between. The CDR3 sequence is CASSQEAAWTHTQYF. The CDR3, as DNA: TGTGCCAGCAGCCAAGAGGCGGCTTGGACACATACGCAGTATTTT.

This clonotype was seen at least ten times. This chain connects TRBV11-2 to TRBJ2-1, with D perhaps TRBD2 (5 bases). The V end was cut by 1 base, the J end by 7 bases, with 8 bases between. Germline CDR1 SGHAT, CDR2 FQNNGV. The length of the CDR3 is 13 residues. The CDR3 DNA reads TGTGCCAGCAGCTTAGGAGGGTCTAATGAGCAGTTCTTC. This translates into CASSLGGSNEQFF.